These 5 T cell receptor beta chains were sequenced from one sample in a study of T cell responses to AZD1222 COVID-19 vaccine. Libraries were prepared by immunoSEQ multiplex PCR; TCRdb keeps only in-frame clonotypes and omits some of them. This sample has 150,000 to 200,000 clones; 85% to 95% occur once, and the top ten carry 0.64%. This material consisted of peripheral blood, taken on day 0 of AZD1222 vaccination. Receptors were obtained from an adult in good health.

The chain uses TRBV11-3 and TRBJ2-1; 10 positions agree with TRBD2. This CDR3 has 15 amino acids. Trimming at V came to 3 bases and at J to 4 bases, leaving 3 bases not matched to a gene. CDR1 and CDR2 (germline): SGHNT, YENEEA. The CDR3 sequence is CASSFGLAEYNEQFF. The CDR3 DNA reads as TGTGCCAGCAGCTTTGGACTAGCGGAGTACAATGAGCAGTTCTTC. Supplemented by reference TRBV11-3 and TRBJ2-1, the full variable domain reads EAGVVQSPRYKIIEKKQPVAFWCNPISGHNTLYWYLQNLGQGPELLIRYENEEAVDDSQLPKDRFSAERLKGVDSTLKIQPAELGDSAVYLCASSFGLAEYNEQFFGPGTRLTVL.

In nucleotides, the CDR3 is TGTGCCTGGAGTGTAAAAGTGAACACTGAAGCTTTCTTT. It translates to CAWSVKVNTEAFF. V and J are TRBV30 and TRBJ1-1; D call uncertain. The germline gives CDR1 GTSNPN, CDR2 SVGIG (reference sequence). Trimming removed 0 bases from V and 0 bases from J, with 5 bases in between. This CDR3 has 13 residues.

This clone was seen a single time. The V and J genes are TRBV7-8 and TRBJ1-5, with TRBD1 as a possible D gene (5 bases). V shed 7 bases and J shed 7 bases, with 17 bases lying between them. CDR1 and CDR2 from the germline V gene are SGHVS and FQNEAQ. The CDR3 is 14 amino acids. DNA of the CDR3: TGTGCCAGCACCCCGGGAGGGGCGCGGCAGCCCCAGCATTTT. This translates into CASTPGGARQPQHF.

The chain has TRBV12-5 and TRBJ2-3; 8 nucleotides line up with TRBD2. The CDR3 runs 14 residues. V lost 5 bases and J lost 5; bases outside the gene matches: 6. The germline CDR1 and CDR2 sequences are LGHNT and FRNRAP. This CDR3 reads CASGPAGVGDTQYF. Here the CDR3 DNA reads TGTGCTAGTGGTCCAGCGGGAGTGGGAGATACGCAGTATTTT. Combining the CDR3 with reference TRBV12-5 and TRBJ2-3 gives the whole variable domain DARVTQTPRHKVTEMGQEVTMRCQPILGHNTVFWYRQTMMQGLELLAYFRNRAPLDDSGMPKDRFSAEMPDATLATLKIQPSEPRDSAVYFCASGPAGVGDTQYFGPGTRLTVL.

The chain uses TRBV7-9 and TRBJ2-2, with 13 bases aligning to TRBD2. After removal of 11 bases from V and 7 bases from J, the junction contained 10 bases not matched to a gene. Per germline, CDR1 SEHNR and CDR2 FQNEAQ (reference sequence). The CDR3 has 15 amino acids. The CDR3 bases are TGTGCCGAAGGACTAGCGGGAGTACGAGACGGGGAGCTGTTTTTT. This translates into CAEGLAGVRDGELFF.